The clone carrying this T cell receptor beta chain was detected a few times. This table comes from immunoSEQ multiplex PCR, and its TCRdb copy is limited to in-frame clones, with some not included. The top ten clones hold approximately 36% of a sample with 25,000 to 30,000 clones, approximately 76% of them seen once. This sample is part of a study of blood T cell repertoires in COVID-19. On the study more broadly: The origin of the acute and convalescent COVID-19 samples was the United States, Italy and Spain.

The germline gives CDR1 MNHEY, CDR2 SMNVEV (reference sequence). The CDR3 runs 13 residues. V shed 7 bases, J shed 8 bases, and the junction held 5 bases outside the gene matches. The clonotype comes from a man between 65 and 85 years old with acute or convalescent COVID-19. The chain links TRBV27 to TRBJ1-6; 7 nucleotides line up with TRBD1. Sequenced input: peripheral blood. The CDR3 coding sequence is TGTGCCAGCACACAGGGGCATTATTCACCCCTCCACTTT. Residues: CASTQGHYSPLHF.